This T cell receptor beta chain is from a study of T cell repertoires in cytomegalovirus infection. Study-level background: Indications of both CMV infection and matching HLA type were provided by public TCR beta signatures.

The CDR3 spans 14 residues. The trim removed 4 bases at V and 3 bases at J, leaving 5 bases unmatched. Germline loops: CDR1 MGHRA, CDR2 YSYEKL. Study-wide findings and caveats: There were HLA-C-restricted CMV-specific TCR beta clonotypes dominating the ex vivo response. Accumulated public TCR beta family frequency recognized individuals carrying CMV together with the relevant HLA.

This clonotype was observed a few times. Its antigen remains unknown. A single record per CDR3 protein comes from TCRdb applying MiXCR to the reads. The sample has 740,000 or so distinct CDR3 sequences, less than 40% seen once. The gene calls are TRBV4-1 and TRBJ2-7; 8 bases agree with TRBD1. The sequencing input was PBMCs. This sequence was found in a human donor in good health (CMV status not recorded). Some clones in this sample may be carry-over from other donors' samples. Here the CDR3 reads CASSPGQVGYEQYF. The CDR3 DNA reads TGCGCCAGCAGCCCGGGACAGGTGGGCTACGAGCAGTACTTC.